This entry features one TCR beta chain sequence. Its matching antigen is unknown. This sample is drawn from a study of monozygotic twins with inflammatory bowel disease. Each sample's cDNA came from eight separate reactions. For both chains, the TCRalpha and TCRbeta cDNA went through two nested PCRs of approximately 16 and 9 cycles. Each CDR3 protein gets one entry in TCRdb, which reprocessed the 5' RACE reads and gives no DNA. With about 350,000 distinct CDR3 sequences in the sample, the ten largest clones hold around 2%. General study points: Immunosuppressive treatments were not uniform, and this may have added variability to patient repertoires.

This CDR3 region has 14 residues. Germline V gives CDR1 SGHNT, CDR2 YYREEE (reference sequence). Collection of a 2.5 ml blood sample took place per donor. The TCR sequence derives from a human donor with ulcerative colitis or Crohn's disease, or a healthy co-twin of an affected twin (not recorded which). This chain links TRBV5-4 with TRBJ1-2. The sample comprised blood. The CDR3 spells CASSSTSYNYGYTF. The whole variable domain, filled in from reference TRBV5-4 and TRBJ1-2, reads ETGVTQSPTHLIKTRGQQVTLRCSSQSGHNTVSWYQQALGQGPQFIFQYYREEENGRGNFPPRFSGLQFPNYSSELNVNALELDDSALYLCASSSTSYNYGYTFGSGTRLTVV.